Below are 13 T cell receptor beta chains sequenced from a single sample in a study of shared clonotypes between healthy human individuals. TCRdb's table, derived via immunoSEQ multiplex PCR, lists solely in-frame clones and lacks some. This repertoire shows roughly 2.2 million clones, around 92% found once; its top ten account for 0.37%. Source material: naive CD4+ T cells from PBMCs. Described subset: CD45RA+ positively selected. The receptors shown here come from a man younger than 35 in good health. Some clones in this sample may be carry-over from other donors' samples.

The rearrangement uses TRBV5-6 and TRBJ2-7; 7 nucleotides agree with TRBD1. The CDR3 spans 13 residues. J was trimmed by 3 bases and V by 3 bases; bases with no gene match: 3. CDR1 and CDR2 (germline): SGHDT, YYEEEE. The CDR3 region has the DNA TGTGCCAGCAGCTCGGACAGGTTCTACGAGCAGTACTTC. This sequence encodes CASSSDRFYEQYF.

The chain employs TRBV7-9 and TRBJ1-1, with D uncertain. This CDR3 comprises 15 residues. Germline CDR1 SEHNR, CDR2 FQNEAQ (reference sequence). V lost 5 bases and J lost 3, with 16 bases in between. The CDR3 reads CASSLHSVGDTEAFF. CDR3 DNA sequence: TGTGCCAGCAGCCTTCACTCGGTCGGGGACACTGAAGCTTTCTTT.

J is TRBJ1-4 and V is TRBV27; a weak D match, TRBD1 (5 bases). Germline lookup yields CDR1 MNHEY and CDR2 SMNVEV (reference sequence). The CDR3 contains 17 residues. V dropped 0 bases and J dropped 8 bases, with 19 bases sitting between them. For the CDR3, the DNA is TGTGCCAGCAGTTTATCCGCCGCGGGGACCCGGCGGGAAAAACTGTTTTTT. Translated: CASSLSAAGTRREKLFF. The variable domain in full, completed from reference TRBV27 and TRBJ1-4, reads EAQVTQNPRYLITVTGKKLTVTCSQNMNHEYMSWYRQDPGLGLRQIYYSMNVEVTDKGDVPEGYKVSRKEKRNFPLILESPSPNQTSLYFCASSLSAAGTRREKLFFGSGTQLSVL.

The gene calls are TRBV28 and TRBJ2-5; 10 nucleotides match TRBD2. The CDR3 consists of 15 residues. Germline loops: CDR1 MDHEN, CDR2 SYDVKM. The trim removed 4 bases at V and 2 bases at J, leaving 4 bases unmatched. Here the CDR3 DNA reads TGTGCCAGCAGTTCGGAGGGACTAGCGCAAGAGACCCAGTACTTC. Its protein product is CASSSEGLAQETQYF.

This chain joins TRBV5-1 and TRBJ2-1; 11 nucleotides agree with TRBD2. The V and J ends lost 5 bases and 5 bases, in that order; junction bases with no gene match: 6. Germline CDR1 reads SGHRS; CDR2 reads YFSETQ. This CDR3 has 15 amino acids. The CDR3: CASRRATSGNNEQFF. The CDR3 DNA reads as TGCGCCAGCAGACGGGCGACTAGCGGGAACAATGAGCAGTTCTTC.

V is TRBV5-1 and J is TRBJ2-1; tentatively, D is TRBD2 (6 bases). Germline V gene lookup returns CDR1 SGHRS and CDR2 YFSETQ. With 0 bases removed from V and 2 bases from J, the gap between germline ends came to 15 bases. The CDR3 sequence is 17 residues long. CDR3 DNA sequence: TGCGCCAGCAGCTTGGGAGGCGGGAATTACGCCTACAATGAGCAGTTCTTC. Protein product: CASSLGGGNYAYNEQFF.

The chain recombines TRBV5-1 with TRBJ2-5; 10 nucleotides align to TRBD2. Trimming at V came to 5 bases and at J to 5 bases, leaving 9 bases not matched to a gene. The CDR3 is 15 residues long. Germline V lookup: CDR1 SGHRS, CDR2 YFSETQ. The CDR3: CASSRTSGEVETQYF. CDR3 nucleotide sequence: TGCGCCAGCAGTCGGACTAGCGGAGAGGTGGAGACCCAGTACTTC. Using reference TRBV5-1 and TRBJ2-5 for the parts outside the CDR3, the full variable domain is KAGVTQTPRYLIKTRGQQVTLSCSPISGHRSVSWYQQTPGQGLQFLFEYFSETQRNKGNFPGRFSGRQFSNSRSEMNVSTLELGDSALYLCASSRTSGEVETQYFGPGTRLLVL.

This chain joins TRBV28 and TRBJ1-2; D is ambiguous. From germline, CDR1 is MDHEN and CDR2 SYDVKM. The length of the CDR3 is 12 residues. The germline V and J ends were trimmed by 6 bases and 7 bases, with 12 bases remaining between them. CDR3: CASRKWESGYTF. CDR3 nucleotide sequence: TGTGCCAGCAGGAAGTGGGAGTCTGGCTACACCTTC.

This chain connects TRBV30 to TRBJ2-7; 7 bases are a match to TRBD1. Germline V lookup: CDR1 GTSNPN, CDR2 SVGIG (reference sequence). The length of the CDR3 is 14 residues. V gave up 0 bases and J gave up 4 bases; unmatched junction bases: 6. CDR3 residues: CAWSVFKGAYEQYF. In DNA form, the CDR3 reads TGTGCCTGGAGTGTATTTAAGGGGGCTTACGAGCAGTACTTC.

The table lists this clone with a count of one. This rearrangement joins TRBV6-4 to TRBJ2-2; 9 bases are a match to TRBD1. CDR3 length: 16 amino acids. The germline V gene has CDR1 MRHNA and CDR2 SNTAGT. Unmatched junction bases numbered 7, after V lost 4 bases and J lost 4 bases. CDR3 sequence (DNA): TGTGCCAGCAGTGGTGGGACAGGGTCACGCACCGGGGAGCTGTTTTTT. Protein sequence: CASSGGTGSRTGELFF.

The gene calls are TRBV21-1 and TRBJ2-5; the DNA was not compared with TRBD1, the D call given in the table. The tail of the sequence fits TRBJ2-7 better, so the J call may be wrong. TRBV21-1 is a pseudogene segment. The CDR3 is 16 amino acids. In DNA form, the CDR3 reads TGTGCCAGCAGCAAAGTGGACAGGGGGCTCGGCTACGAGCAGTACTTC. It specifies CASSKVDRGLGYEQYF.

This chain's CDR3 is CASSLTGQGTDTQYF. The CDR3 DNA is TGTGCCAGCAGCCTTACCGGACAGGGCACAGATACGCAGTATTTT. The chain has TRBV11-2 and TRBJ2-3; 7 nucleotides match TRBD1. J lost 1 base, V lost 5 bases, and 6 bases had no gene match. The germline V gene encodes CDR1 SGHAT and CDR2 FQNNGV. The CDR3 is 15 amino acids.

V and J are TRBV9 and TRBJ2-7, with 8 nucleotides matching TRBD2. The CDR3 contains 16 residues. Germline lookup yields CDR1 SGDLS and CDR2 YYNGEE. V was clipped by 3 bases and J by 2 bases; unmatched bases: 10. CDR3 in amino acids: CASSAQAGGAAYEQYF. The CDR3 bases are TGTGCCAGCAGCGCCCAAGCCGGGGGGGCCGCCTACGAGCAGTACTTC.